Listed below are T cell receptor beta chains from one sample, sequenced in a study of CD8 T cells in Susac syndrome. TCRdb itself ran the immunoSEQ multiplex PCR reads through MiXCR, one entry per CDR3 protein. The table shows hundreds of thousands of distinct CDR3 sequences, with about 96% occurring only once. The sample was CD4+ T cells from PBMCs. The receptors here all came from a human donor with Susac syndrome. Both conserved end residues are part of each CDR3. Fields, in order: D gene, J gene, CDR3 length, V gene, clone size, CDR3 protein, CDR3 DNA. The D gene is left open where the match is weak. Only part of the rows carry a size: once, few, many, or a class if the clone is expanded.

>.|TRBJ2-1|13|TRBV20-1|.
CSAERSRSNEQFF
TGCAGTGCCGAGCGGAGCCGGAGCAATGAGCAGTTCTTC
>.|TRBJ1-2|14|TRBV9|once
CASSVADSNYGYTF
TGTGCCAGCAGCGTAGCTGACTCTAACTATGGCTACACCTTC
>TRBD1|TRBJ2-7|14|TRBV7-2|.
CASAKPGQGYEQYF
TGTGCCAGCGCAAAGCCGGGACAGGGGTACGAGCAGTACTTC
>TRBD1|TRBJ1-1|14|TRBV20-1|.
CSASRTGVGTEAFF
TGCAGTGCTAGCAGAACAGGGGTGGGCACTGAAGCTTTCTTT
>.|TRBJ2-1|11|TRBV12-3/TRBV12-4|.
CASSHYYEQFF
TGTGCCAGCAGTCATTATTATGAGCAGTTCTTC
>.|TRBJ2-2|15|TRBV12-3/TRBV12-4|.
CASRVSPPAGGELFF
TGTGCCAGCAGGGTTAGCCCCCCAGCCGGCGGGGAGCTGTTTTTT
>.|TRBJ1-2|15|TRBV12-3/TRBV12-4|.
CASSLSSGGGYGYTF
TGTGCCAGCAGTTTGTCATCCGGGGGCGGCTATGGCTACACCTTC
>.|TRBJ2-3|15|TRBV12-3/TRBV12-4|once
CASSPLGRPTDTQYF
TGTGCCAGCAGCCCCCTCGGGCGGCCGACAGATACGCAGTATTTT
>.|TRBJ2-3|14|TRBV9|.
CASSVGPLGDTQYF
TGTGCCAGCAGCGTAGGGCCTCTAGGGGATACGCAGTATTTT
>TRBD1|TRBJ2-5|15|TRBV7-9|.
CASRLGQGNQETQYF
TGTGCCAGCAGGTTGGGACAGGGGAACCAAGAGACCCAGTACTTC
>.|TRBJ2-1|13|TRBV12-5|.
CASASTDSNEQFF
TGTGCTAGTGCCTCCACCGACAGCAATGAGCAGTTCTTC
>.|TRBJ1-5|14|TRBV29-1|.
CSVVDGYSNQPQHF
TGCAGCGTCGTCGACGGGTATAGCAATCAGCCCCAGCATTTT
>.|TRBJ2-7|16|TRBV13|.
CASSKDPTTSTYEQYF
TGTGCCAGCAGCAAGGACCCCACCACTTCTACCTACGAGCAGTACTTC
>TRBD1|TRBJ2-5|14|TRBV29-1|.
CSVASGTVKETQYF
TGCAGCGTTGCCTCCGGGACAGTAAAAGAGACCCAGTACTTC
>.|TRBJ1-1|13|TRBV3-1|.
CASSQDVQGETFF
TGTGCCAGCAGCCAAGATGTCCAGGGCGAGACTTTCTTT
>.|TRBJ2-1|16|TRBV7-9|.
CASSSGDGRSHNEQFF
TGTGCCAGCAGCTCAGGGGATGGGAGGAGCCACAATGAGCAGTTCTTC
>.|TRBJ2-5|14|TRBV6-1|.
CASTMGGLGETQYF
TGTGCCAGCACCATGGGGGGGCTGGGAGAGACCCAGTACTTC
>.|TRBJ2-3|15|TRBV9|.
CASSVAGRRTDTQYF
TGTGCCAGCAGCGTAGCGGGCAGACGCACAGATACGCAGTATTTT
>.|TRBJ1-5|15|TRBV5-1|.
CASSLIGEADQPQHF
TGCGCCAGCAGCTTGATAGGGGAGGCCGATCAGCCCCAGCATTTT
>TRBD2|TRBJ2-1|18|TRBV13|.
CASSHPPRGGRGLREQFF
TGTGCCAGCAGCCATCCCCCAAGGGGCGGGAGAGGGTTACGTGAGCAGTTCTTC
>.|TRBJ2-5|14|TRBV4-1|.
CASSQDLRGETQYF
TGCGCCAGCAGCCAAGATCTCCGGGGAGAGACCCAGTACTTC
>.|TRBJ1-1|14|TRBV30|once
CACTGTWANTEAFF
TGTGCCTGTACAGGGACGTGGGCGAACACTGAAGCTTTCTTT
>.|TRBJ1-5|14|TRBV20-1|.
CSASRGDSNQPQHF
TGCAGTGCTAGCAGGGGAGATAGCAATCAGCCCCAGCATTTT
>.|TRBJ2-3|12|TRBV20-1|.
CSAGHAWDTQYF
TGCAGTGCCGGACACGCCTGGGATACGCAGTATTTT
>TRBD1|TRBJ1-5|15|TRBV24-1|.
CATSDTGGENQPQHF
TGTGCCACCAGTGATACAGGGGGAGAAAATCAGCCCCAGCATTTT
>.|TRBJ2-2|16|TRBV20-1|.
CSARVYGTINTGELFF
TGCAGTGCTAGAGTTTACGGGACGATAAACACCGGGGAGCTGTTTTTT
>TRBD2|TRBJ2-7|14|TRBV27|.
CASSRRESAYEQYF
TGTGCCAGCAGTAGGCGGGAGTCTGCCTACGAGCAGTACTTC
>TRBD1|TRBJ1-1|13|TRBV18|.
CASSPHRGGEAFF
TGTGCCAGCTCACCACACAGGGGGGGTGAAGCTTTCTTT
>TRBD1|TRBJ1-1|15|TRBV4-1|.
CASSPIGTGDTEAFF
TGCGCCAGCAGCCCAATTGGGACAGGCGACACTGAAGCTTTCTTT
>.|TRBJ1-5|15|TRBV20-1|.
CSARGRGWEDQPQHF
TGCAGTGCTAGGGGCCGGGGTTGGGAGGATCAGCCCCAGCATTTT
>.|TRBJ1-2|14|TRBV27|.
CASSFLGTLRGYTF
TGTGCCAGCAGTTTCCTTGGGACACTTCGTGGCTACACCTTC
>.|TRBJ2-7|13|TRBV5-1|.
CASRYRTGDEQYF
TGCGCCAGCAGGTACCGAACGGGGGACGAGCAGTACTTC
>.|TRBJ2-5|13|TRBV3-1|once
CASRLEGKETQYF
TGTGCCAGCAGGCTCGAAGGTAAAGAGACCCAGTACTTC
>.|TRBJ2-3|13|TRBV3-1|.
CASSVTGLDTQYF
TGTGCCAGCAGTGTCACAGGGTTGGATACGCAGTATTTT
>.|TRBJ2-1|15|TRBV13|.
CASSLGDSRFPEQFF
TGTGCCAGCAGCCTAGGGGACTCACGGTTTCCTGAGCAGTTCTTC
>.|TRBJ2-3|16|TRBV7-2|.
CASSLALAGGADTQYF
TGTGCCAGCAGCTTAGCACTAGCAGGTGGTGCAGATACGCAGTATTTT
>.|TRBJ1-2|15|TRBV14|.
CASSQDRRDGYGYTF
TGTGCCAGCAGCCAAGATCGACGAGACGGCTATGGCTACACCTTC
>TRBD1|TRBJ1-1|13|TRBV18|.
CASSPKGAEGAFF
TGTGCCAGCTCACCAAAGGGGGCGGAAGGAGCTTTCTTT
>TRBD1|TRBJ2-2|14|TRBV29-1|.
CSVVGQGGNGELFF
TGCAGCGTTGTGGGACAGGGAGGGAACGGGGAGCTGTTTTTT
>.|TRBJ2-1|13|TRBV19|.
CASSTSAHNEQFF
TGTGCCAGTAGTACTAGTGCGCACAATGAGCAGTTCTTC
>.|TRBJ1-2|15|TRBV3-1|.
CASSPGTVANYGYTF
TGTGCCAGCAGCCCCGGGACGGTCGCTAACTATGGCTACACCTTC
>.|TRBJ1-2|14|TRBV19|.
CASSVRPQSDGYTF
TGTGCCAGTAGTGTACGGCCGCAATCCGATGGCTACACCTTC
>TRBD2|TRBJ2-5|16|TRBV7-9|.
CASYRLAGVGRETQYF
TGTGCCAGCTATCGGCTAGCGGGAGTAGGAAGAGAGACCCAGTACTTC
>TRBD2|TRBJ2-2|19|TRBV2|.
CASTKRASGNAANTGELFF
TGTGCCAGCACCAAGAGGGCTAGCGGGAATGCCGCGAACACCGGGGAGCTGTTTTTT
>.|TRBJ2-2|15|TRBV28|.
CASSSTGSLTGELFF
TGTGCCAGCAGTTCAACAGGGTCCCTCACCGGGGAGCTGTTTTTT
>.|TRBJ2-3|12|TRBV29-1|.
CSVESARGHQYF
TGCAGCGTTGAGAGTGCTAGGGGTCATCAGTATTTT
>TRBD2|TRBJ2-7|16|TRBV7-3|.
CASSPGPSGRGNEQYF
TGTGCCAGCAGCCCCGGCCCCAGCGGGAGGGGCAACGAGCAGTACTTC
>.|TRBJ2-2|12|TRBV12-3/TRBV12-4|.
CASRQGPGELFF
TGTGCCAGCAGACAGGGTCCCGGGGAGCTGTTTTTT
>.|TRBJ2-7|14|TRBV19|.
CASSPRGGIYEQYF
TGTGCCAGTAGTCCTCGAGGGGGAATCTACGAGCAGTACTTC
>.|TRBJ2-1|15|TRBV9|once
CASSNPKLGYNEQFF
TGTGCCAGCAGTAACCCCAAGTTGGGGTACAATGAGCAGTTCTTC
>.|TRBJ1-1|12|TRBV28|few
CASSLKGTEAFF
TGTGCCAGCAGTTTAAAGGGCACTGAAGCTTTCTTT
>.|TRBJ1-1|14|TRBV9|.
CASSFDGRNTEAFF
TGTGCCAGCAGCTTCGACGGCAGGAACACTGAAGCTTTCTTT